The sequence of this T cell receptor beta chain was determined in a study of cytotoxic CD8 clonotypes in ibrutinib-treated CLL (dated by TCRdb to the early 2020s). Regarding the research as a whole: The cohort was composed of ten to eleven relapsed/refractory and 15 treatment-naive patients; IGHV unmutated status was identified in under 18 patients. Of the 86 participants in the trial, 25 to 30 had longitudinal samples available. Cryopreserved peripheral blood mononuclear cells were obtained before treatment, at response, and at either sustained remission or disease progression. All remission and progressive disease samples were collected while patients were still receiving ibrutinib. On average, each sample had roughly 260,000 productive templates and more than 85,000 productive rearrangements. Response samples were obtained after a median of about 13 months of treatment, with a range of roughly 6 to 40 months. Partial responses were observed in about 25 patients and complete responses in 2; after a median follow-up of 68 months, remission was maintained in approximately 14 patients and progression was observed in approximately twelve.

Each clonotype received, on average, approximately 9.9x coverage in deep resolution sequencing performed on a MiSeq, where the target depth lay between 1 in 1 million and 1 in 200,000 T cells. TCR beta libraries were generated with the immunoSEQ hsTCRB Kit. As for the authors' bioinformatics: The data were analyzed with ImmunoSEQ Analyzer and ImmunoSEQ Data Assistant, and V, D and J gene assignments followed IMGT definitions. Clonality was computed as one minus normalized Shannon entropy of productive rearrangement frequencies, ranging from 0 to 1. Only overrepresented clonotypes making up at least 0.05% of each patient's repertoire were included in the public clonotype analysis. Repertoires from some 14 age-matched healthy donors in immuneACCESS were used as clonality controls. TCRdb retrieved this table from immuneACCESS and kept in-frame rearrangements only. Not all clones are present; in checked studies, unresolved V genes account for under half, and no reason is known for the remainder. V and J calls and clone size are those listed in that table; D and trimming were worked out from the DNA. The sample table contains hundreds of thousands of clones; only one count was recorded for 70% of them. Of the sample, 5.9% falls within the top ten clones.

For this clone: Its antigen specificity is not known. No base-level quality is on record; no much larger clone is a single base apart.

Overall study results and their limits: Clonality rose at ibrutinib response, remained stable during sustained remission, and dropped back toward baseline at progression. Baseline clonality was found to be higher than that of age-matched healthy donors and was strongly correlated with circulating CD8+ T-cell counts. Public clonotypes were found to be uncommon and were observed to contract or remain stable during treatment; the increase in clonality was shown to reflect expansion of private clonotypes at ibrutinib response. Lymph node repertoires were not examined, and the timing of sampling was not matched between patients in sustained remission and those whose disease progressed.

The meaning of the sample's time point label: about eleven months on ibrutinib. For TCR beta library preparation, roughly 2.2 micrograms of genomic DNA was extracted from cryopreserved PBMCs. Longitudinal blood samples from CLL patients on ibrutinib monotherapy were analyzed using high-throughput TCR beta sequencing. The patients took part in an open-label, single-center phase 2 trial of ibrutinib monotherapy. From a lookup of the germline V gene, CDR1 and CDR2 are MDHEN and SYDVKM. V and J lose 2 bases and 2 bases, and a span of 12 bases separates them. Measured from the cysteine to the phenylalanine, the CDR3 is 15 residues long. Here the CDR3 DNA is all that survives: 45 bases in frame from base 1.

The sequence links TRBV28 to TRBJ1-2; no D gene is confidently identified. Sequences were derived from PBMCs, sampled after 12 months of ibrutinib treatment. The TCR sequence derives from a human donor with chronic lymphocytic leukemia. This receptor has the CDR3 CASSLRPGANYGYTF. The base sequence is TGTGCCAGCAGTTTAAGACCGGGTGCAAACTATGGCTACACCTTC.